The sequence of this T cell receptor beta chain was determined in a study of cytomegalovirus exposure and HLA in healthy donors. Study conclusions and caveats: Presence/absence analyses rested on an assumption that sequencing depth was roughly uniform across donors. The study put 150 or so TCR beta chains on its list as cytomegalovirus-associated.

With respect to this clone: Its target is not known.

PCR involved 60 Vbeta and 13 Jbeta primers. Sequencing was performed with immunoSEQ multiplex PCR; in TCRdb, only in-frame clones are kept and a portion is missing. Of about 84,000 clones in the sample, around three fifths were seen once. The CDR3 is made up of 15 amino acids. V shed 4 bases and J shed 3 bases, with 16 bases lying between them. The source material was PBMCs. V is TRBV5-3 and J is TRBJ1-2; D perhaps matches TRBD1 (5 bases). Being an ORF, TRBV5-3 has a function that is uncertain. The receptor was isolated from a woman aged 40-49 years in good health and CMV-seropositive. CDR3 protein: CARSPNAGKDYGYTF. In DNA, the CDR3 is TGTGCCAGAAGCCCTAACGCAGGGAAGGACTATGGCTACACCTTC.